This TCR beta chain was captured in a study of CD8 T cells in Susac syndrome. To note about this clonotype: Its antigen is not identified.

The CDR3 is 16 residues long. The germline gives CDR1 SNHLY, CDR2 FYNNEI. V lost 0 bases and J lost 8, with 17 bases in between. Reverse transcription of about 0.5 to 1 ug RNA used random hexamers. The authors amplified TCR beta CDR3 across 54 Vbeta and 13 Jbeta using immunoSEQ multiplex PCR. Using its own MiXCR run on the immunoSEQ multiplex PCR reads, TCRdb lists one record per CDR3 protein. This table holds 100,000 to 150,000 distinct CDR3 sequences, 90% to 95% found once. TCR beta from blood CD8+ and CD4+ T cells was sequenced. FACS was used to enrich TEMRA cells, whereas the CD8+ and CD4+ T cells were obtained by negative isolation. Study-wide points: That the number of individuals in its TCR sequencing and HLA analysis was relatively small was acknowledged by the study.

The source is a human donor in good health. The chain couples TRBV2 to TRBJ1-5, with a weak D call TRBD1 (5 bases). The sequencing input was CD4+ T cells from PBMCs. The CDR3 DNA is TGTGCCAGCAGTGAAGCTGAGTCCCTCTTAGGGGAGCCCCAGCATTTT. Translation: CASSEAESLLGEPQHF.